Below, 13 T cell receptor beta chains from the same sample are listed, as sequenced in a study of cytomegalovirus exposure and HLA in healthy donors. With 60 Vbeta and 13 Jbeta primers, the PCR was carried out. Data came from immunoSEQ multiplex PCR; TCRdb stores just in-frame clones and leaves some out. This sample has 140,000 to 150,000 clones, with around 9.7% found just once. The sequenced material came from PBMCs. The receptor set was obtained from a man over 45 in good health and CMV-seronegative.

The chain links TRBV6-6 to TRBJ1-2; possible D gene TRBD1, 5 bases. There are 16 residues in the CDR3. V lost 7 bases, J lost 0 bases, and 18 bases lay in between. Germline CDR1 reads MNHNY; CDR2 reads SVGAGI (reference sequence). As DNA, the CDR3 is TGTGCCAGCACGGCGGGGGACGGAAGTGCTAACTATGGCTACACCTTC. Amino acid sequence: CASTAGDGSANYGYTF.

This clone occurred a few times. This chain uses TRBV25-1 with TRBJ2-2, with D maybe TRBD2 (5 bases). The CDR3 extends over 14 amino acids. The V end lost 1 base, the J end lost 7 bases, and 10 bases lay between the germline ends. Germline V CDR1 and CDR2: MGHDK, SYGVNS. The CDR3, as DNA: TGTGCCAGCAGTGAATGGGGAGATGACGGGGAGCTGTTTTTT. This codes for CASSEWGDDGELFF.

The V and J genes are TRBV28 and TRBJ2-6; D is unresolved. The germline gives CDR1 MDHEN, CDR2 SYDVKM. This CDR3 spans 14 amino acids. Trimming shortened V by 6 bases and J by 1 base, and 7 bases separated the two germline ends. CDR3 nucleotide sequence: TGTGCCAGCAGCTTTATTTCTGGGGCCAACGTCCTGACTTTC. This codes for CASSFISGANVLTF.

This clone has only a few counts. The V and J genes are TRBV9 and TRBJ1-6, with TRBD1 matching over 10 bases. The CDR3 contains 18 residues. The ends lost 0 bases at V and 7 bases at J; junction bases unmatched: 10. CDR1 is SGDLS and CDR2 is YYNGEE in the germline V gene. The CDR3 DNA reads TGTGCCAGCAGCGTAGGCGCACTACCGGGACAGGGGAATTCACCCCTCCACTTT. The encoded protein is CASSVGALPGQGNSPLHF.

This clone was counted between two and nine times. This sequence joins TRBV10-3 and TRBJ2-3; 9 nucleotides line up with TRBD2. This CDR3 region has 17 residues. Trimming took 0 bases from V and 5 from J; bases not matched to a gene: 9. In germline, CDR1 is ENHRY, CDR2 SYGVKD. CDR3 in DNA: TGTGCCATCAGTGAGTCGGGCCTAGCGGGAAGATTAGATACGCAGTATTTT. Translating gives CAISESGLAGRLDTQYF.

V usage is TRBV4-1 and J usage is TRBJ1-5; TRBD1 is a possible D gene (6 bases). Trimming left V 0 bases short and J 6 bases short, with 12 bases between. The CDR3 spans 15 residues. Germline-derived CDR1 and CDR2 are MGHRA and YSYEKL. CDR3 DNA: TGCGCCAGCAGCCAAGAAGGGCAGGGGCTTCAGCCCCAGCATTTT. Translation gives CASSQEGQGLQPQHF.

The V and J genes are TRBV20-1 and TRBJ1-4; unclear D gene. CDR3 length equals 11 residues. Between the trimmed V and J ends, which lost 7 bases and 10 bases, there was a span of 13 bases. Germline CDR1 and CDR2: DFQATT and SNEGSKA (reference sequence). This CDR3 reads CSVIVEGKLFF. The CDR3 region has the DNA TGCAGTGTTATAGTGGAGGGAAAACTGTTTTTT.

This clone was seen a few times. The chain recombines TRBV5-6 with TRBJ2-4; 8 positions agree with TRBD2. V shed 5 bases, J shed 0 bases, and the junction held 7 bases outside the gene matches. The length of the CDR3 is 16 residues. Germline V lookup: CDR1 SGHDT, CDR2 YYEEEE. As DNA, the CDR3 is TGTGCCAGCAGTTTAGCGGGGAGTCTAGCCAAAAACATTCAGTACTTC. Encoded protein: CASSLAGSLAKNIQYF.

The chain combines TRBV5-1 with TRBJ2-3; TRBD2 matches at 12 bases. The CDR3 has 18 amino acids. V trimming: 0 bases; J trimming: 5 bases; junction bases outside the gene matches: 10. CDR1 and CDR2 from the germline V gene are SGHRS and YFSETQ. CDR3 sequence: CASSLEGTSGPIRDTQYF. CDR3 bases: TGCGCCAGCAGCTTGGAAGGGACTAGCGGGCCCATTAGAGATACGCAGTATTTT.

This clone has just a few counts. The rearrangement links TRBV25-1 to TRBJ2-3; TRBD2 matches at 10 bases. Germline values: CDR1 MGHDK, CDR2 SYGVNS. The trim removed 5 bases at V and 6 bases at J, leaving 8 bases unmatched. This CDR3 region has 15 residues. The CDR3 DNA follows: TGTGCCAGCAGTAGGAGAGCGGGGGGGCCGGATACGCAGTATTTT. Translation: CASSRRAGGPDTQYF.

The V call is TRBV9, the J call TRBJ2-2, with D perhaps TRBD1 (7 bases). Germline-derived CDR1 and CDR2 are SGDLS and YYNGEE. This CDR3 spans 13 amino acids. V was cut by 3 bases and J by 13 bases, with 16 bases left in between. In nucleotides, the CDR3 is TGTGCCAGCAGCGACCACCAGGGGGGAGGGCTGTTTTTT. Its protein is CASSDHQGGGLFF.

The chain combines TRBV5-1 with TRBJ2-6; the D gene is possibly TRBD1 (6 bases). This CDR3 region has 15 residues. Between the trimmed V and J ends, which lost 5 bases and 0 bases, there was a span of 9 bases. Germline V lookup: CDR1 SGHRS, CDR2 YFSETQ. CDR3 DNA: TGCGCCAGCAGTAGGACAGCCTCTGGGGCCAACGTCCTGACTTTC. Translating gives CASSRTASGANVLTF.

This clone was seen more than once but under ten times. The chain combines TRBV9 with TRBJ1-3; D possibly corresponds to TRBD1 (6 bases). V was cut by 3 bases and J by 0 bases, with 13 bases left in between. Germline-derived CDR1 and CDR2 are SGDLS and YYNGEE. The CDR3 is made up of 16 amino acids. The CDR3 region is CASSGLTGSSGNTIYF. The DNA of the CDR3 is TGTGCCAGCAGCGGACTTACAGGGAGCTCTGGAAACACCATATATTTT. Full variable domain (outside the CDR3, taken from reference TRBV9 and TRBJ1-3): DSGVTQTPKHLITATGQRVTLRCSPRSGDLSVYWYQQSLDQGLQFLIQYYNGEERAKGNILERFSAQQFPDLHSELNLSSLELGDSALYFCASSGLTGSSGNTIYFGEGSWLTVV.